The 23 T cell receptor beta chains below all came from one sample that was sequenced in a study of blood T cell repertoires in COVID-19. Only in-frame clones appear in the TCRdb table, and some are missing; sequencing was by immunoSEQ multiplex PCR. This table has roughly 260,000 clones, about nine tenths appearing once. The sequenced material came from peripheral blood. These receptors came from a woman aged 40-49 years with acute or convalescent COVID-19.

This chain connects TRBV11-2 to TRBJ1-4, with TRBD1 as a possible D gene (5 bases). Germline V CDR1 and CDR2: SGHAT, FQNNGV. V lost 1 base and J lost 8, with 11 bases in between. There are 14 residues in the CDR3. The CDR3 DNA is TGTGCCAGCAGCTTAGTCCAGGGAGGGGAAAAACTGTTTTTT. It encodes CASSLVQGGEKLFF.

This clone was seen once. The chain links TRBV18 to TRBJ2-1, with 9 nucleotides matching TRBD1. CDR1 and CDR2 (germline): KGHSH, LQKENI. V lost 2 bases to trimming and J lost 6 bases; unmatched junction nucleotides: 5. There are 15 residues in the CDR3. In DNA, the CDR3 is TGTGCCAGCTCACCATCCGGGACAGGGTTCAATGAGCAGTTCTTC. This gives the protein CASSPSGTGFNEQFF.

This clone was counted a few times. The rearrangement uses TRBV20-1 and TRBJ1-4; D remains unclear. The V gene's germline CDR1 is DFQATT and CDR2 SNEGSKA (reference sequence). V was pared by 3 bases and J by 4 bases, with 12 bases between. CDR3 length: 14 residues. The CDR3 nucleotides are TGCAGTGCTAGTATGGTTGGCGGTAATGAAAAACTGTTTTTT. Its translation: CSASMVGGNEKLFF.

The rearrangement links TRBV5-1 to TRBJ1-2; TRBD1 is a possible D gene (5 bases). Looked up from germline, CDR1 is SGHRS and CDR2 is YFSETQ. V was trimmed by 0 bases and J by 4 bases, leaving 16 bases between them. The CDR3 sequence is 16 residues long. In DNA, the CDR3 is TGCGCCAGCAGCTTGGGGGCTCAGGGATTTTCCTATGGCTACACCTTC. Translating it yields CASSLGAQGFSYGYTF.

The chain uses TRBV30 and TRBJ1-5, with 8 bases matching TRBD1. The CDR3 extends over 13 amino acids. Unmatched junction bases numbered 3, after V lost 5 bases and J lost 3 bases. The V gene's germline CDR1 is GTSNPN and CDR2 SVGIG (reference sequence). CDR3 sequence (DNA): TGTGCCTGGGACAGGGGATACAATCAGCCCCAGCATTTT. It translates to CAWDRGYNQPQHF.

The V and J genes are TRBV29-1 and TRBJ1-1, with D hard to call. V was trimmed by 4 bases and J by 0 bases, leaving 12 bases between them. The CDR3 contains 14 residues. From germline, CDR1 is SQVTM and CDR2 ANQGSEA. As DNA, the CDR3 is TGCAGCGTTGCGGGAACCTTCATGAACACTGAAGCTTTCTTT. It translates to CSVAGTFMNTEAFF.

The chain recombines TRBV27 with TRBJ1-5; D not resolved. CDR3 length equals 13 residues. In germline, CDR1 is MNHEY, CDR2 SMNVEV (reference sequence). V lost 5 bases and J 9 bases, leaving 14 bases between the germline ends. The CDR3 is CASSQWGGRPQHF. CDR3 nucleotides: TGTGCCAGCAGTCAGTGGGGAGGTAGGCCCCAGCATTTT.

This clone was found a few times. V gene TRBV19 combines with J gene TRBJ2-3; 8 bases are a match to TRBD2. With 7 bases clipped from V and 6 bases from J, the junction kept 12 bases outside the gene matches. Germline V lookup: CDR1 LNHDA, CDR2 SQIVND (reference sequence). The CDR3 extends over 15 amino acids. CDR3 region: CASKAGGYSLDTQYF. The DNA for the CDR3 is TGTGCCAGTAAGGCGGGGGGTTATTCCCTGGATACGCAGTATTTT.

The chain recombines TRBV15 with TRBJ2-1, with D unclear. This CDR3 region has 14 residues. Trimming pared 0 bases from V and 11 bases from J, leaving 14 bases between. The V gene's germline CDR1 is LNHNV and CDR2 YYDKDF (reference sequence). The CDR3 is CATSRDPRRNKQFF. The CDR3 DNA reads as TGTGCCACCAGCAGAGATCCCCGCAGAAACAAGCAGTTCTTC.

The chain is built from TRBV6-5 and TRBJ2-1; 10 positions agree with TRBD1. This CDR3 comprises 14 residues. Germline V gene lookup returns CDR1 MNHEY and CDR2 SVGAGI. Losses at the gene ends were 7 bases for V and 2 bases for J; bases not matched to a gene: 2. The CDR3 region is CASTGTGAYNEQFF. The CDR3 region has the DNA TGTGCCAGCACTGGGACAGGGGCCTACAATGAGCAGTTCTTC.

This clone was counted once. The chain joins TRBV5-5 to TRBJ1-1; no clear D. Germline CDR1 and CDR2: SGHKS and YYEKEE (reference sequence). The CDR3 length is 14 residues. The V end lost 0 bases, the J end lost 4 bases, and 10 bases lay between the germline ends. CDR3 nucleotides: TGTGCCAGCAGCTTGGCCATTTCCCCCACTGAAGCTTTCTTT. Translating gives CASSLAISPTEAFF.

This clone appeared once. CDR3 DNA sequence: TGTGCCTGGAGTGGACAGGGGGTTAGCACAGATACGCAGTATTTT. Protein product: CAWSGQGVSTDTQYF. The chain has TRBV30 and TRBJ2-3, with 9 bases lining up with TRBD1. The CDR3 is 15 residues long. The ends lost 1 base at V and 0 bases at J; junction bases unmatched: 2. Germline values: CDR1 GTSNPN, CDR2 SVGIG (reference sequence).

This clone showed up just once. CDR3 nucleotides: TGCAGCGACCTCCCCTCGACTAGCGGGGGGCGGGGTGAGCAGTTCTTC. It specifies CSDLPSTSGGRGEQFF. The J gene is TRBJ2-1, the V gene TRBV29-1; 13 positions agree with TRBD2. CDR3 length: 16 residues. Trimming at V came to 7 bases and at J to 9 bases, leaving 15 bases not matched to a gene. CDR1 SQVTM and CDR2 ANQGSEA come from the germline V gene.

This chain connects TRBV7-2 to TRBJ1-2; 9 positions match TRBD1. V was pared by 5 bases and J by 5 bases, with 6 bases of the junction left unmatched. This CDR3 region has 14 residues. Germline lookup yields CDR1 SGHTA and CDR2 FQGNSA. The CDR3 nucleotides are TGTGCCAGCAGCGAGGGACAGGGATGGTATGGCTACACCTTC. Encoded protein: CASSEGQGWYGYTF.

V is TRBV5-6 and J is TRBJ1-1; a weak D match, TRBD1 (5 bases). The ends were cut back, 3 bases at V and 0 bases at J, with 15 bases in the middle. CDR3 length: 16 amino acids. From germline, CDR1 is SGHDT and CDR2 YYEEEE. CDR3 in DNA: TGTGCCAGCAGCTCGGGGGGGTACAGACTGAACACTGAAGCTTTCTTT. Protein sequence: CASSSGGYRLNTEAFF.

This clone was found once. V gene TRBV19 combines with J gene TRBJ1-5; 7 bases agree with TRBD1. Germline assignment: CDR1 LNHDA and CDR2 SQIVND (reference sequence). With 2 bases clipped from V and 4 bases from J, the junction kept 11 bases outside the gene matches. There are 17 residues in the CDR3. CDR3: CASSIRGGTAHNQPQHF. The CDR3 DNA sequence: TGTGCCAGTAGTATAAGGGGCGGGACAGCCCATAATCAGCCCCAGCATTTT.

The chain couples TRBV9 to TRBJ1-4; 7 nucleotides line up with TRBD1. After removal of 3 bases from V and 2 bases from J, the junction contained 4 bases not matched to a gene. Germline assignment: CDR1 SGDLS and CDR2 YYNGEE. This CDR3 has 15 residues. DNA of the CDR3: TGTGCCAGCAGCGGGATACAGGGGACTAATGAAAAACTGTTTTTT. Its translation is CASSGIQGTNEKLFF.

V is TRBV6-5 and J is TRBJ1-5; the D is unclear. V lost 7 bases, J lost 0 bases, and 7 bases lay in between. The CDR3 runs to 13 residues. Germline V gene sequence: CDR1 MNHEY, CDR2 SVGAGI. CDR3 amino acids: CASKVSSNQPQHF. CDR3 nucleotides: TGTGCCAGCAAAGTCAGTAGCAATCAGCCCCAGCATTTT.

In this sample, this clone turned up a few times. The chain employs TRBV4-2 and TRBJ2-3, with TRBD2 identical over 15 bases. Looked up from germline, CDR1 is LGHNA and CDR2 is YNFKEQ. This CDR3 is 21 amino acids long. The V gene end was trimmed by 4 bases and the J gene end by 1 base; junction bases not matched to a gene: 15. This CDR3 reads CASSPDPSGLAGGLGTDTQYF. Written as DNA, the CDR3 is TGTGCCAGCAGCCCTGACCCATCCGGACTAGCGGGGGGGCTGGGCACAGATACGCAGTATTTT.

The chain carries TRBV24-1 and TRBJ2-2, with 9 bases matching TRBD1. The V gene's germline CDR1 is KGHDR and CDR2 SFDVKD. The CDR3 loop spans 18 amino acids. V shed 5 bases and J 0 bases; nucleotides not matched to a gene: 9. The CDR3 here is CATSGPDRTGANTGELFF. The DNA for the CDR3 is TGTGCCACCAGTGGCCCAGATAGGACAGGGGCGAACACCGGGGAGCTGTTTTTT.

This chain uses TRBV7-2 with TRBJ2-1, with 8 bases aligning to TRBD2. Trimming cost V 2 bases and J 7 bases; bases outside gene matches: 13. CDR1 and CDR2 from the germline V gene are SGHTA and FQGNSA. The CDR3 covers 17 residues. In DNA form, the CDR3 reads TGTGCCAGCAGCTTATACCCCCCGGGGGGGGCGAGGAATGAGCAGTTCTTC. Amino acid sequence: CASSLYPPGGARNEQFF.

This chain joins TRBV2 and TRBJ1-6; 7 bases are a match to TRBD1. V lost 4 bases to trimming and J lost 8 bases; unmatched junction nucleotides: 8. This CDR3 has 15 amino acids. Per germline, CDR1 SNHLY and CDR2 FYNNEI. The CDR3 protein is CASSVRQGVYSPLHF. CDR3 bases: TGTGCCAGCAGTGTACGGCAGGGGGTTTATTCACCCCTCCACTTT.

CDR3 bases: TGTGCCAGCAGTTACGAGGATAGCTCCTACGAGCAGTACGTC. It encodes CASSYEDSSYEQYV. The chain uses TRBV6-6 and TRBJ2-7, with D unclear. V was cut by 2 bases and J by 0 bases, with 8 bases left in between. This CDR3 has 14 residues. Per the germline V gene, CDR1 is MNHNY and CDR2 is SVGAGI (reference sequence).